Reported below is one TCR beta chain. The antigen remains unidentified. Molecular barcoding with unique molecular identifiers was used for the TCRbeta library. Via MiXCR, TCRdb re-called the PCR reads, giving one row per CDR3 protein. The sample contains more than 200,000 distinct CDR3 sequences, 7% to 9% of which appear only once. The CDR3 totals 12 residues. V was shortened by 3 bases and J by 4 bases, with 7 bases between the two germline ends. CDR1 is DFQATT, CDR2 SNEGSKA, per germline (reference sequence). The sample is drawn from a study of T-cell reconstitution after alpha-beta-depleted transplantation in children. Broader study findings: There were reportedly several hundred expanded graft clones from which alpha-beta T cells came about two months after transplant.

V usage is TRBV20-1 and J usage is TRBJ1-3, with D hard to call. This clonotype originated in a male patient between 2 and 10 years old who had a stem cell transplant for acute myeloid leukemia, so the T cells may come from the graft donor. The material was PBMCs, mostly from graft donor cells, obtained 360 days after TCRalphabeta/CD19-depleted stem cell transplant. CDR3 nucleotide sequence: TGCAGTGCTAGGTTGGAGGGAAACACCATATATTTT. It yields the protein CSARLEGNTIYF.